The rows below give T cell receptor beta chains drawn from one sample of a study of cytomegalovirus exposure and HLA in healthy donors. Measured with immunoSEQ multiplex PCR; TCRdb has only the in-frame clones, and not every one. The sample yields over 150,000 clones, 75% seen once. The sequenced sample consisted of PBMCs. The receptors originated from a male donor in good health and CMV-seronegative. Both conserved end residues are part of each CDR3. The order of the fields is V gene, D gene, clone size, J gene, CDR3 DNA, CDR3 protein. D genes are given only for firm matches. Only some rows state a clone size, as once, few, many or a class for expanded clones.

V: TRBV19; D: -; size: once; J: TRBJ1-5; DNA: TGTGCCAGTAGTGTACCTACAGGGAGAGGACAGCCCCAGCATTTT; CDR3: CASSVPTGRGQPQHF
V: TRBV6-6; D: TRBD1; size: few; J: TRBJ1-5; DNA: TGTGCCAGCAAACACTCCGGGACAGGGTATGGTCAGCCCCAGCATTTT; CDR3: CASKHSGTGYGQPQHF
V: TRBV27; D: -; size: few; J: TRBJ1-5; DNA: TGTGCCAGCAGTTTAGTTGTCCTAAGGAGTCAGCCCCAGCATTTT; CDR3: CASSLVVLRSQPQHF
V: TRBV30; D: TRBD1; size: few; J: TRBJ1-5; DNA: TGTGCCTGGACCCCGGAACCAGGGGGCTTTCAGCCCCAGCATTTT; CDR3: CAWTPEPGGFQPQHF
V: TRBV6-5; D: -; size: -; J: TRBJ2-1; DNA: TGTGCCAGCAGTTACATCCGGGCAGGGAACAATGAGCAGTTCTTC; CDR3: CASSYIRAGNNEQFF
V: TRBV30; D: -; size: -; J: TRBJ1-1; DNA: TGTGCCTGGAGACAGGGATTAAGCACTGAAGCTTTCTTT; CDR3: CAWRQGLSTEAFF
V: TRBV2; D: TRBD1; size: -; J: TRBJ2-1; DNA: TGTGCCAGCAGTTGGGGGGACAGGGGGGAAAATGAGCAGTTCTTC; CDR3: CASSWGDRGENEQFF
V: TRBV9; D: TRBD1; size: few; J: TRBJ1-6; DNA: TGTGCCAGCAGCCCGGGGACAGGGGATTCACCCCTCCACTTT; CDR3: CASSPGTGDSPLHF
V: TRBV6-6; D: -; size: -; J: TRBJ2-3; DNA: TGTGCCAGCAGTGAGAGCCTTGGCACAGATACGCAGTATTTT; CDR3: CASSESLGTDTQYF
V: TRBV2; D: -; size: -; J: TRBJ1-5; DNA: TGTGCCAGCAGTGCAGAGGCAGGGGAGCGCCAGCCCCAGCATTTT; CDR3: CASSAEAGERQPQHF
V: TRBV15; D: -; size: -; J: TRBJ1-1; DNA: TGTGCCACCAGCAGGGAGAGGAACACTGAAGCTTTCTTT; CDR3: CATSRERNTEAFF
V: TRBV28; D: TRBD1; size: -; J: TRBJ1-5; DNA: TGTGCCAGCAGTTGGACAGGGAGAAGCAATCAGCCCCAGCATTTT; CDR3: CASSWTGRSNQPQHF
V: TRBV9; D: -; size: -; J: TRBJ1-1; DNA: TGTGCCAGCAGCGTAGCCCCTAGGAGCACTGAAGCTTTCTTT; CDR3: CASSVAPRSTEAFF
V: TRBV15; D: -; size: -; J: TRBJ2-7; DNA: TGTGCCACCAGCAGAGATCGGGGCTACGAGCAGTACTTC; CDR3: CATSRDRGYEQYF
V: TRBV30; D: -; size: -; J: TRBJ1-5; DNA: TGTGCCTGGAGTGTACTAGGGAATCAGCCCCAGCATTTT; CDR3: CAWSVLGNQPQHF